Detailed here is one T cell receptor (beta chain). Produced via immunoSEQ multiplex PCR; TCRdb's table is partial and in-frame only. The sample holds some 97,000 clones, 90% seen once. This specimen comes from a study of OX40 agonist ivuxolimab in advanced cancers. Autoimmune disease history or systemic immunosuppression was exclusionary. The sequenced sample was CD4+ or CD8+ T cells sorted from blood, obtained in a trial of the OX40 agonist ivuxolimab. The TCR comes from an adult with an advanced solid tumor such as melanoma, head and neck, liver or kidney cancer.

The CDR3 region is CAWGTGISYNEQFF. CDR3 bases: TGTGCCTGGGGGACAGGGATTTCCTACAATGAGCAGTTCTTC. J is TRBJ2-1 and V is TRBV30; TRBD1 matches at 9 bases. Germline values: CDR1 GTSNPN, CDR2 SVGIG (reference sequence). V lost 5 bases and J lost 1; bases outside the gene matches: 3. There are 14 residues in the CDR3.